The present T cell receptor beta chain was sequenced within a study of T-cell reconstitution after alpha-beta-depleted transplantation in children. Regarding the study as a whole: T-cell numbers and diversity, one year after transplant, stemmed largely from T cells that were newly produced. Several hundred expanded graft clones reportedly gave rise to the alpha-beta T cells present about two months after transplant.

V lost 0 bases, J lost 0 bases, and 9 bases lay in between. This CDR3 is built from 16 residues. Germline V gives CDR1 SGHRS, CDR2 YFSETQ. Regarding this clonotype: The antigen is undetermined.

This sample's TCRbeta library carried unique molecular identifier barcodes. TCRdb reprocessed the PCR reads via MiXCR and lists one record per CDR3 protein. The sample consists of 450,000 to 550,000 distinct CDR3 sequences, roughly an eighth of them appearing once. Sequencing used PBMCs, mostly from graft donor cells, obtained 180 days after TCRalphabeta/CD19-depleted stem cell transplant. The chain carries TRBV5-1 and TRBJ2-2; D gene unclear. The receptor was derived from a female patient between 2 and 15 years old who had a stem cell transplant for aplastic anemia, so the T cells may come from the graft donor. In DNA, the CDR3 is TGCGCCAGCAGCTTGGGGCAGGCCGCGAACACCGGGGAGCTGTTTTTT. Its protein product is CASSLGQAANTGELFF.